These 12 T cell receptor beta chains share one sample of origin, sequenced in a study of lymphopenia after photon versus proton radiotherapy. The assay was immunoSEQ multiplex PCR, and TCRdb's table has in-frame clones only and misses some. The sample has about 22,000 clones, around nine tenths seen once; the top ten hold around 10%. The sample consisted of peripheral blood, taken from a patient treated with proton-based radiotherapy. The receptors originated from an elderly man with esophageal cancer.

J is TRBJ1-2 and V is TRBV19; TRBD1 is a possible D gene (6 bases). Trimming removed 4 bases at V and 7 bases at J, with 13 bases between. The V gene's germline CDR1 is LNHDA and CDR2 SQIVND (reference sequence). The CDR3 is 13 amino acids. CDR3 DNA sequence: TGTGCCAGTAGTAGAGGGGGGTCGCGTGGCTACACCTTC. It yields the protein CASSRGGSRGYTF.

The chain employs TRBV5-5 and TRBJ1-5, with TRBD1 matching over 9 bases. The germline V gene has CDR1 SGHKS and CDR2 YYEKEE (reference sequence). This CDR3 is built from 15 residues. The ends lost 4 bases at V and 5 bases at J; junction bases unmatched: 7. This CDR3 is CASSAGTGWDQPQHF. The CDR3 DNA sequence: TGTGCCAGCAGCGCCGGGACAGGGTGGGATCAGCCCCAGCATTTT.

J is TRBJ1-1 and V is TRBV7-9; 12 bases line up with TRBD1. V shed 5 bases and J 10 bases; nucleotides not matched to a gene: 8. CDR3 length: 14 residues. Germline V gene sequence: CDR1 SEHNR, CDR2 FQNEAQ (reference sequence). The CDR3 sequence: CASSPGTGGRGAFF. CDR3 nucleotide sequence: TGTGCCAGCAGCCCGGGGACAGGGGGCAGGGGAGCTTTCTTT.

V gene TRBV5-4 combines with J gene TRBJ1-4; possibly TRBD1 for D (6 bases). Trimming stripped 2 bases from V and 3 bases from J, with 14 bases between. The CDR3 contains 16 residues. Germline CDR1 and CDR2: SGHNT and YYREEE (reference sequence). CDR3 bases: TGTGCCAGCAGCTTTGGACAGTCTGCGGCTAATGAAAAACTGTTTTTT. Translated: CASSFGQSAANEKLFF.

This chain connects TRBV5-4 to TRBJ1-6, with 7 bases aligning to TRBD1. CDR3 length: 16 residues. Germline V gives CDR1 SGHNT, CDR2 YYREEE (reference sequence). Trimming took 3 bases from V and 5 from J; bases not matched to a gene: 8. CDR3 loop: CASSSRLGQNNSPLHF. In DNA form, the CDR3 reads TGTGCCAGCAGCTCGCGACTGGGACAGAATAATTCACCCCTCCACTTT. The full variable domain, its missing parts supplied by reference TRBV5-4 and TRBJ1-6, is ETGVTQSPTHLIKTRGQQVTLRCSSQSGHNTVSWYQQALGQGPQFIFQYYREEENGRGNFPPRFSGLQFPNYSSELNVNALELDDSALYLCASSSRLGQNNSPLHFGNGTRLTVT.

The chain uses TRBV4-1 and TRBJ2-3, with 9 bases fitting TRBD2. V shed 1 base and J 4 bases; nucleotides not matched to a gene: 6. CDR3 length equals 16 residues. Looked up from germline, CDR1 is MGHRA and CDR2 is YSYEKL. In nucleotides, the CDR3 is TGCGCCAGCAGCCAAGGTCCAGCGGGGGGCGCAGATACGCAGTATTTT. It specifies CASSQGPAGGADTQYF.

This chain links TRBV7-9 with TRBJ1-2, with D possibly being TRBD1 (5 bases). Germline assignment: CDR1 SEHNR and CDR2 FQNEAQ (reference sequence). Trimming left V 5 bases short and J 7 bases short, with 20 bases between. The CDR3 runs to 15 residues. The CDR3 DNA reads TGTGCCAGCAGCCCTGAGGAGGTGGGGGGTTTTGGCTACACCTTC. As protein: CASSPEEVGGFGYTF.

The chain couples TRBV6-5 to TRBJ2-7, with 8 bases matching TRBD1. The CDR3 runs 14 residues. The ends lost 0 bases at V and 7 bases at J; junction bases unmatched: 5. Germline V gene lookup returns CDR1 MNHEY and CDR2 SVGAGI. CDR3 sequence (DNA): TGTGCCAGCAGTTACTCGACACAGGGGGGAGAGCAGTACTTC. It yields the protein CASSYSTQGGEQYF.

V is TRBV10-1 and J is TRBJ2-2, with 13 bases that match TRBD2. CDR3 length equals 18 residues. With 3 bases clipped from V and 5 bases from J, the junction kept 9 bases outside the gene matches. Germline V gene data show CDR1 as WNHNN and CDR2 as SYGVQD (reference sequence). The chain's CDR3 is CASSESRTSGSKTGELFF. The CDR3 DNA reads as TGCGCCAGCAGTGAATCTAGGACTAGCGGGAGCAAGACCGGGGAGCTGTTTTTT.

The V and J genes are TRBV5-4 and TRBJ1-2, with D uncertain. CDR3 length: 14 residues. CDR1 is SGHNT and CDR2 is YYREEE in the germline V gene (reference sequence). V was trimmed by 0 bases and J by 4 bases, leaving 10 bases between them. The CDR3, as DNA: TGTGCCAGCAGCTTGGATGGGTCCCCCTATGGCTACACCTTC. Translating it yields CASSLDGSPYGYTF.

The CDR3: CATRRHPSYNEQFF. The CDR3 nucleotides are TGTGCCACTCGTAGACATCCTTCCTACAATGAGCAGTTCTTC. The rearrangement links TRBV19 to TRBJ2-1; D is uncertain. Germline V gene lookup returns CDR1 LNHDA and CDR2 SQIVND (reference sequence). V was shortened by 10 bases and J by 1 base, with 14 bases between the two germline ends. The CDR3 length is 14 residues. The full variable domain, with the rest looked up from reference TRBV19 and TRBJ2-1, is DGGITQSPKYLFRKEGQNVTLSCEQNLNHDAMYWYRQDPGQGLRLIYYSQIVNDFQKGDIAEGYSVSREKKESFPLTVTSAQKNPTAFYLCATRRHPSYNEQFFGPGTRLTVL.

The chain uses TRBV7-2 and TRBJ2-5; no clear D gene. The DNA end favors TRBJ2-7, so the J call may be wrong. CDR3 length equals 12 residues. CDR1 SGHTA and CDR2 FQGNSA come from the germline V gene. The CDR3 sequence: CASSNPYHEQYF. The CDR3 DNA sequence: TGTGCCAGCAGCAACCCCTACCACGAGCAGTACTTC.